The T cell receptor (beta chain) under discussion was sequenced for a study of chemoradiotherapy in HPV16-positive cancers. Study context: Candidate HPV-specific T-cell clones and common TCR motifs came from functional assays in a couple of HPV16-positive patients. Findings and limits, study-wide: Non-HPV-specific T cells did not expand in tumors during treatment, whereas candidate HPV-specific clones and E7-related motifs did.

Assay used: immunoSEQ multiplex PCR; TCRdb lists only in-frame clones, some missing. The table shows tens of thousands of clones, with about 90% occurring only once. This clone was recorded a few times. Its antigen remains unidentified. J gave up 5 bases and V 2 bases, and 8 bases lay outside the gene matches. The CDR3 extends over 15 amino acids. CDR1 MNHEY and CDR2 SVGAGI come from the germline V gene. The TCR originated in a human donor with HPV-associated anogenital cancer. The sequenced sample was blood, obtained from a patient who underwent chemoradiotherapy. The rearrangement uses TRBV6-5 and TRBJ1-2; 7 nucleotides line up with TRBD1. DNA for the CDR3: TGTGCCAGCAGTTACATGGAGGGGGCAGATTATGGCTACACCTTC. This encodes CASSYMEGADYGYTF.